This is a list of T cell receptor beta chains from one sample in a study of shared clonotypes between healthy human individuals. Data came from immunoSEQ multiplex PCR; TCRdb stores just in-frame clones and leaves some out. The table lists about 1,800,000 clones, roughly 95% of them singletons, with under 1.5% in the top ten. What was sequenced was naive CD8+ T cells sorted from blood. These TCRs come from a man between 18 and 35 years old in good health. Both conserved end residues are part of each CDR3. The D gene is left open where the match is weak. Size is stated for part of the rows, as once, few or many counts, or as a class when the clone is expanded.

TRBV4-3,NA,NA,TRBJ1-5,CASSQDLEDSNQPQHF,TGCGCCAGCAGCCAAGATTTAGAAGATAGCAATCAGCCCCAGCATTTT
TRBV9,NA,few,TRBJ2-1,CASSVGGDEQFF,TGTGCCAGCAGCGTAGGAGGAGATGAGCAGTTCTTC
TRBV20-1,NA,NA,TRBJ1-1,CSARVSVAFF,TGCAGTGCTAGGGTTAGCGTAGCTTTCTTT
TRBV7-2,NA,NA,TRBJ2-1,CASSPVEDSLWNEQFF,TGTGCCAGCAGCCCTGTCGAGGACAGCTTATGGAATGAGCAGTTCTTC
TRBV7-6,NA,NA,TRBJ2-1,CAISAGTTSYNEQFF,TGTGCCATCAGCGCCGGGACAACCTCCTACAATGAGCAGTTCTTC
TRBV2,NA,NA,TRBJ2-1,CASIVQGAGDEQFF,TGTGCCAGCATCGTCCAGGGGGCGGGGGATGAGCAGTTCTTC
TRBV27,NA,NA,TRBJ2-7,CASSQTQGLRNYEQYF,TGTGCCAGCAGTCAGACACAGGGTTTACGTAACTACGAGCAGTACTTC
TRBV13,TRBD1,few,TRBJ2-1,CASSLWTGGNEQFF,TGTGCCAGCAGCTTGTGGACAGGGGGAAATGAGCAGTTCTTC
TRBV27,NA,NA,TRBJ1-2,CASSLTGRSYGYTF,TGTGCCAGCAGCTTAACAGGGAGAAGCTATGGCTACACCTTC
TRBV5-4,NA,once,TRBJ1-5,CASRFMGLAAILSNQPQHF,TGTGCCAGCAGGTTCATGGGGCTAGCAGCTATCTTGAGCAATCAGCCCCAGCATTTT
TRBV27,NA,NA,TRBJ1-1,CASSLTVNTEAFF,TGTGCCAGCAGTTTAACAGTTAACACTGAAGCTTTCTTT
TRBV6-5,NA,NA,TRBJ2-7,CASSYADPGLYEQYF,TGTGCCAGCAGTTACGCCGATCCGGGGCTTTACGAGCAGTACTTC
TRBV30,NA,NA,TRBJ2-7,CAWSVPRKRYEQYF,TGTGCCTGGAGTGTACCCAGGAAGCGTTACGAGCAGTACTTC
TRBV4-1,NA,NA,TRBJ2-1,CASSQVGVDEQFF,TGCGCCAGCAGCCAAGTCGGGGTGGATGAGCAGTTCTTC
TRBV12-2,NA,NA,TRBJ1-1,CASRFSRDRDLIRRGMNTEAFF,TGTGCAAGTCGCTTTAGTAGGGACCGGGACCTCATTCGTAGGGGGATGAACACTGAAGCTTTCTTT
TRBV2,NA,few,TRBJ2-2,CASSEALRELFF,TGTGCCAGCAGTGAAGCGCTAAGGGAGCTGTTTTTT
TRBV4-1,NA,NA,TRBJ2-7,CASSQNLNYEQYF,TGCGCCAGCAGCCAAAACCTGAACTACGAGCAGTACTTC
TRBV10-3,NA,NA,TRBJ1-1,CAISPLNTEAFF,TGTGCCATCAGTCCACTGAACACTGAAGCTTTCTTT
TRBV29-1,NA,once,TRBJ2-2,CSVEAGANTGELFF,TGCAGCGTTGAAGCGGGAGCGAACACCGGGGAGCTGTTTTTT
TRBV6-1,TRBD1,NA,TRBJ2-2,CASSDGGQVNTGELFF,TGTGCCAGCAGTGATGGGGGACAGGTTAACACCGGGGAGCTGTTTTTT
TRBV7-9,NA,NA,TRBJ2-7,CASSFISREQYF,TGTGCCAGCAGCTTTATATCGCGCGAGCAGTACTTC
TRBV6-5,NA,NA,TRBJ1-6,CASSPGGVSGSPLHF,TGTGCCAGCAGCCCCGGGGGGGTGTCGGGTTCACCCCTCCACTTT
TRBV9,NA,NA,TRBJ2-5,CASSSSGRHQETQYF,TGTGCCAGCAGCTCATCCGGGCGACACCAAGAGACCCAGTACTTC
TRBV12-5,TRBD1,once,TRBJ1-1,CASGSSTGMNTEAFF,TGTGCTAGTGGTTCCTCGACAGGGATGAACACTGAAGCTTTCTTT
TRBV13,TRBD2,once,TRBJ2-5,CASSFSGGGDGETQYF,TGTGCCAGCAGCTTCTCCGGCGGGGGGGACGGAGAGACCCAGTACTTC
TRBV6-5,NA,NA,TRBJ2-7,CASSRDGIYEQYF,TGTGCCAGCAGCCGGGACGGTATCTACGAGCAGTACTTC
TRBV19,NA,NA,TRBJ2-7,CASSLGTSSYEQYF,TGTGCCAGTAGTTTAGGGACCAGTAGCTACGAGCAGTACTTC
TRBV6-4,TRBD1,NA,TRBJ1-2,CATGTAYGYTF,TGTGCCACCGGGACAGCCTATGGCTACACCTTC
TRBV6-5,TRBD1,NA,TRBJ2-7,CATSTGSGYEQYF,TGTGCCACCTCGACAGGGTCGGGCTACGAGCAGTACTTC
TRBV27,TRBD1,NA,TRBJ2-7,CASSPLHPGQGTYEQYF,TGTGCCAGCAGCCCATTGCACCCCGGACAGGGGACTTACGAGCAGTACTTC
TRBV13,TRBD1,NA,TRBJ2-3,CASSLRTGPTDTQYF,TGTGCCAGCAGCTTACGGACAGGTCCCACAGATACGCAGTATTTT
TRBV7-2,TRBD2,NA,TRBJ2-1,CASSQRGGRDEQFF,TGTGCCAGCAGCCAGCGGGGGGGCCGAGATGAGCAGTTCTTC
TRBV19,NA,NA,TRBJ1-5,CASSIQGIYQPQHF,TGTGCCAGTAGTATACAGGGGATATACCAGCCCCAGCATTTT